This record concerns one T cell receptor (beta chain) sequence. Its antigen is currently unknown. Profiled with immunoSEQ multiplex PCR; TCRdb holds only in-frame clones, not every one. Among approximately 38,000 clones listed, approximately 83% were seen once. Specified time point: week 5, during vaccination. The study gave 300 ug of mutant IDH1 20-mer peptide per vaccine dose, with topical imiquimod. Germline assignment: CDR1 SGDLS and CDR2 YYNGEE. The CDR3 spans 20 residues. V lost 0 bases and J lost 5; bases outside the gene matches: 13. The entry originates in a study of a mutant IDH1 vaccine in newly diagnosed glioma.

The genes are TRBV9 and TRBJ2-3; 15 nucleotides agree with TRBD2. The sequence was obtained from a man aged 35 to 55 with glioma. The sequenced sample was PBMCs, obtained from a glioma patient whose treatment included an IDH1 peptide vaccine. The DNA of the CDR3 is TGTGCCAGCAGCGTAGGGGACCCCGGACTAGCGGGAGGGTCCGTAGATACGCAGTATTTT. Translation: CASSVGDPGLAGGSVDTQYF.